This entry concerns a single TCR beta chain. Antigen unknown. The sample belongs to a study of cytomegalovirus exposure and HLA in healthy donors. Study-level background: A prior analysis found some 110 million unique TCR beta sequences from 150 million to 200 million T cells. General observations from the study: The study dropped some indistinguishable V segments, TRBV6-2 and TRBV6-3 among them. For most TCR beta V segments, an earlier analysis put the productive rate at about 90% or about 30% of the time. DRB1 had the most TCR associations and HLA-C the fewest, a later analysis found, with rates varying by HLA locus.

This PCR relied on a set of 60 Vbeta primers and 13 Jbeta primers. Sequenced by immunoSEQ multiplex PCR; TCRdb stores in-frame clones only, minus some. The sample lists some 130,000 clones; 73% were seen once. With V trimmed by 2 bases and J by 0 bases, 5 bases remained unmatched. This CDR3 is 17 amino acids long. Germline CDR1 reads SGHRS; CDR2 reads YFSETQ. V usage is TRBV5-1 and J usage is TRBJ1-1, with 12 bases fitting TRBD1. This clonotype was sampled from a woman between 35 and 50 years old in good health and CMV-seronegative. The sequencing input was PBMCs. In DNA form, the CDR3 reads TGCGCCAGCAGCTTCGGGACAGGGGGCCTTATGAACACTGAAGCTTTCTTT. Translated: CASSFGTGGLMNTEAFF.